A single sample gave rise to the 3 T cell receptor beta chains below, sequenced in a study of T cell changes during pregnancy in multiple sclerosis. The protocol was immunoSEQ multiplex PCR, while the TCRdb copy is restricted to in-frame clones and leaves out a portion. The sample consists of about 92,000 clones, around 92% of them appearing once. The input for sequencing was peripheral blood, taken in the first trimester of pregnancy. These receptors came from a female donor with multiple sclerosis, enrolled in a pregnancy study.

CDR3: CASSNPGQKNEQYF. As DNA, the CDR3 is TGTGCCAGTAGTAACCCTGGACAGAAGAACGAGCAGTACTTC. This sequence joins TRBV19 and TRBJ2-7; a weak D match, TRBD1 (6 bases). This CDR3 has 14 amino acids. The germline V gene encodes CDR1 LNHDA and CDR2 SQIVND (reference sequence). Trimming shortened V by 4 bases and J by 5 bases, and 15 bases separated the two germline ends.

Worth noting for this clone: Within the sample, other DNA sequences also encode this same CDR3. The chain carries TRBV19 and TRBJ2-7; 8 bases agree with TRBD1. CDR3 length: 12 amino acids. Unmatched junction bases numbered 3, after V lost 9 bases and J lost 2 bases. CDR1 LNHDA and CDR2 SQIVND come from the germline V gene (reference sequence). CDR3 bases: TGTGCCAGCTCACAGGGGGCCTACGAGCAGTACTTC. This translates into CASSQGAYEQYF.

The gene calls are TRBV9 and TRBJ1-1, with D maybe TRBD1 (5 bases). Trimming shortened V by 7 bases and J by 7 bases, and 14 bases separated the two germline ends. Per the germline V gene, CDR1 is SGDLS and CDR2 is YYNGEE. The CDR3 totals 12 residues. CDR3 DNA sequence: TGTGCCAGCGGCAGCCTCAGGGATGAAGCTTTCTTT. Translation: CASGSLRDEAFF.